This is a list of T cell receptor beta chains from one sample in a study of cytomegalovirus exposure and HLA in healthy donors. Method: immunoSEQ multiplex PCR; TCRdb's copy keeps in-frame clones and lacks some. The data hold approximately 90,000 clones, with around 77% observed a single time. The sequencing sample was made of PBMCs. The receptors shown here come from a man in his forties or fifties in good health and CMV-seronegative. The CDR3 runs from the conserved cysteine through the conserved F or W. D genes are given only for firm matches. Expanded clones are given a class, and other clones once, few, many or no size at all.

V gene: TRBV2; CDR3 length: 15; J gene: TRBJ1-5; clone size: few; D gene: TRBD1; CDR3 protein: CASSEGGQGTQPQHF; CDR3 DNA: TGTGCCAGCAGTGAAGGGGGACAGGGGACTCAGCCCCAGCATTTT
V gene: TRBV10-3; CDR3 length: 14; J gene: TRBJ2-1; clone size: NA; D gene: TRBD2; CDR3 protein: CASSLAGAFNEQFF; CDR3 DNA: TGTGCCTCCAGTCTAGCGGGGGCCTTCAATGAGCAGTTCTTC
V gene: TRBV7-9; CDR3 length: 14; J gene: TRBJ2-4; clone size: NA; D gene: NA; CDR3 protein: CASSSRDGRNIQYF; CDR3 DNA: TGTGCCAGCAGCTCCCGGGACGGGAGAAACATTCAGTACTTC
V gene: TRBV9; CDR3 length: 15; J gene: TRBJ1-2; clone size: NA; D gene: TRBD1; CDR3 protein: CASSEELQGAGGYTF; CDR3 DNA: TGTGCCAGCAGCGAGGAGCTCCAGGGGGCAGGGGGCTACACCTTC
V gene: TRBV5-1; CDR3 length: 15; J gene: TRBJ2-3; clone size: NA; D gene: TRBD2; CDR3 protein: CASSSGLAGTDTQYF; CDR3 DNA: TGCGCCAGCAGCTCGGGACTAGCGGGCACAGATACGCAGTATTTT
V gene: TRBV7-3; CDR3 length: 15; J gene: TRBJ2-5; clone size: few; D gene: TRBD1; CDR3 protein: CASSPGQGYQETQYF; CDR3 DNA: TGTGCCAGCAGCCCGGGACAGGGGTACCAAGAGACCCAGTACTTC
V gene: TRBV12-1; CDR3 length: 11; J gene: TRBJ1-2; clone size: NA; D gene: NA; CDR3 protein: CASSPRRGYTF; CDR3 DNA: TGTGCCAGCAGCCCGCGGCGCGGCTACACCTTC
V gene: TRBV5-1; CDR3 length: 15; J gene: TRBJ2-2; clone size: few; D gene: NA; CDR3 protein: CASSYTVANTGELFF; CDR3 DNA: TGCGCCAGCAGCTACACAGTGGCGAACACCGGGGAGCTGTTTTTT
V gene: TRBV5-4; CDR3 length: 15; J gene: TRBJ2-3; clone size: NA; D gene: TRBD2; CDR3 protein: CASSLLAGGTDTQYF; CDR3 DNA: TGTGCCAGCAGCTTGTTAGCGGGAGGAACAGATACGCAGTATTTT
V gene: TRBV9; CDR3 length: 16; J gene: TRBJ1-4; clone size: once; D gene: NA; CDR3 protein: CASSVARGGTNEKLFF; CDR3 DNA: TGTGCCAGCAGCGTAGCCAGGGGTGGAACTAATGAAAAACTGTTTTTT
V gene: TRBV7-3; CDR3 length: 16; J gene: TRBJ1-6; clone size: NA; D gene: TRBD1; CDR3 protein: CASSLGSGQGVSPLHF; CDR3 DNA: TGTGCCAGCAGCTTAGGGTCGGGACAGGGGGTGTCACCCCTCCACTTT
V gene: TRBV20-1; CDR3 length: 11; J gene: TRBJ2-7; clone size: once; D gene: TRBD2; CDR3 protein: CSAKREHEQYF; CDR3 DNA: TGCAGTGCTAAGCGGGAGCACGAGCAGTACTTC
V gene: TRBV6-1; CDR3 length: 14; J gene: TRBJ1-5; clone size: NA; D gene: NA; CDR3 protein: CASSYSSNNQPQHF; CDR3 DNA: TGTGCCAGCAGTTATTCCAGTAACAATCAGCCCCAGCATTTT
V gene: TRBV12-2; CDR3 length: 16; J gene: TRBJ1-2; clone size: NA; D gene: NA; CDR3 protein: CASHPSGGGQFYGYTF; CDR3 DNA: TGTGCAAGTCATCCTAGCGGGGGAGGACAGTTCTATGGCTACACCTTC
V gene: TRBV11-2; CDR3 length: 15; J gene: TRBJ2-1; clone size: NA; D gene: TRBD2; CDR3 protein: CASSSIAGGVGEQFF; CDR3 DNA: TGTGCCAGCAGCTCAATAGCGGGAGGGGTAGGTGAGCAGTTCTTC
V gene: TRBV7-9; CDR3 length: 15; J gene: TRBJ1-1; clone size: NA; D gene: NA; CDR3 protein: CASSLAEGPDTEAFF; CDR3 DNA: TGTGCCAGCAGCTTAGCGGAGGGGCCCGACACTGAAGCTTTCTTT
V gene: TRBV9; CDR3 length: 13; J gene: TRBJ2-3; clone size: few; D gene: NA; CDR3 protein: CASSVSFTDTQYF; CDR3 DNA: TGTGCCAGCAGCGTAAGCTTCACAGATACGCAGTATTTT
V gene: TRBV9; CDR3 length: 15; J gene: TRBJ2-3; clone size: once; D gene: TRBD1; CDR3 protein: CASSARQGGTDTQYF; CDR3 DNA: TGTGCCAGCAGCGCCCGACAGGGTGGGACAGATACGCAGTATTTT
V gene: TRBV19; CDR3 length: 12; J gene: TRBJ1-2; clone size: NA; D gene: NA; CDR3 protein: CASTGGAYGYTF; CDR3 DNA: TGTGCCAGTACGGGGGGCGCCTATGGCTACACCTTC
V gene: TRBV7-6; CDR3 length: 16; J gene: TRBJ2-2; clone size: NA; D gene: NA; CDR3 protein: CASSPPGGGLTGELFF; CDR3 DNA: TGTGCCAGCAGCCCGCCTGGCGGGGGCTTGACCGGGGAGCTGTTTTTT
V gene: TRBV6-5; CDR3 length: 14; J gene: TRBJ2-1; clone size: NA; D gene: NA; CDR3 protein: CASKLGGAGGEQFF; CDR3 DNA: TGTGCCAGCAAACTTGGCGGGGCCGGGGGTGAGCAGTTCTTC
V gene: TRBV7-7; CDR3 length: 16; J gene: TRBJ2-1; clone size: NA; D gene: NA; CDR3 protein: CASSPLEGSSYNEQFF; CDR3 DNA: TGTGCTAGCAGCCCTTTGGAGGGGAGCTCCTACAATGAGCAGTTCTTC
V gene: TRBV5-6; CDR3 length: 12; J gene: TRBJ1-2; clone size: NA; D gene: TRBD1; CDR3 protein: CASSFTGEGYTF; CDR3 DNA: TGTGCCAGCAGCTTTACAGGGGAAGGCTACACCTTC
V gene: TRBV7-9; CDR3 length: 13; J gene: TRBJ2-7; clone size: once; D gene: NA; CDR3 protein: CASSFGEGYEQYF; CDR3 DNA: TGTGCCAGCAGCTTTGGAGAGGGCTACGAGCAGTACTTC
V gene: TRBV11-1; CDR3 length: 16; J gene: TRBJ2-7; clone size: NA; D gene: TRBD2; CDR3 protein: CASSSPGREQEYEQYF; CDR3 DNA: TGTGCCAGCAGCTCCCCCGGGCGGGAGCAGGAATACGAGCAGTACTTC
V gene: TRBV2; CDR3 length: 14; J gene: TRBJ2-5; clone size: NA; D gene: TRBD1; CDR3 protein: CASSVNRGLETQYF; CDR3 DNA: TGTGCCAGCAGTGTCAACAGGGGGCTGGAGACCCAGTACTTC
V gene: TRBV7-9; CDR3 length: 14; J gene: TRBJ1-1; clone size: NA; D gene: TRBD1; CDR3 protein: CASSSGQGETEAFF; CDR3 DNA: TGTGCCAGCAGCTCAGGACAGGGTGAGACTGAAGCTTTCTTT
V gene: TRBV6-4; CDR3 length: 14; J gene: TRBJ2-2; clone size: NA; D gene: NA; CDR3 protein: CASSDSADTGELFF; CDR3 DNA: TGTGCCAGCAGTGACTCGGCGGACACCGGGGAGCTGTTTTTT
V gene: TRBV28; CDR3 length: 14; J gene: TRBJ2-4; clone size: few; D gene: TRBD1; CDR3 protein: CASSLGTAQNIQYF; CDR3 DNA: TGTGCCAGCAGTTTAGGGACAGCACAAAACATTCAGTACTTC
V gene: TRBV5-6; CDR3 length: 16; J gene: TRBJ1-5; clone size: NA; D gene: TRBD1; CDR3 protein: CASSLGQGLNNQPQHF; CDR3 DNA: TGTGCCAGCAGCTTGGGACAGGGATTAAACAATCAGCCCCAGCATTTT
V gene: TRBV5-1; CDR3 length: 14; J gene: TRBJ2-5; clone size: NA; D gene: TRBD1; CDR3 protein: CASSYQGEAGTQYF; CDR3 DNA: TGCGCCAGCAGCTACCAGGGGGAAGCCGGGACCCAGTACTTC
V gene: TRBV29-1; CDR3 length: 14; J gene: TRBJ2-2; clone size: NA; D gene: TRBD1; CDR3 protein: CSVAGTGNTGELFF; CDR3 DNA: TGCAGCGTAGCCGGGACAGGGAACACCGGGGAGCTGTTTTTT
V gene: TRBV2; CDR3 length: 14; J gene: TRBJ1-6; clone size: NA; D gene: TRBD1; CDR3 protein: CASRPGTGHSPLHF; CDR3 DNA: TGTGCCAGCCGACCGGGGACAGGACATTCACCCCTCCACTTT
V gene: TRBV10-3; CDR3 length: 16; J gene: TRBJ1-2; clone size: NA; D gene: TRBD1; CDR3 protein: CAISESVGTGGDGYTF; CDR3 DNA: TGTGCCATCAGTGAGTCGGTCGGGACAGGGGGCGATGGCTACACCTTC
V gene: TRBV5-4; CDR3 length: 12; J gene: TRBJ1-6; clone size: few; D gene: NA; CDR3 protein: CASSRGIGALHF; CDR3 DNA: TGTGCCAGCTCCAGGGGAATAGGGGCCCTCCACTTT
V gene: TRBV28; CDR3 length: 15; J gene: TRBJ1-3; clone size: NA; D gene: NA; CDR3 protein: CASSFLRGAGNTIYF; CDR3 DNA: TGTGCCAGCAGTTTTCTCAGGGGCGCGGGAAACACCATATATTTT
V gene: TRBV6-5; CDR3 length: 12; J gene: TRBJ1-1; clone size: NA; D gene: NA; CDR3 protein: CASTGGGAEAFF; CDR3 DNA: TGTGCCAGCACCGGGGGTGGGGCTGAAGCTTTCTTT
V gene: TRBV5-6; CDR3 length: 15; J gene: TRBJ2-6; clone size: NA; D gene: NA; CDR3 protein: CASSLASSGANVLTF; CDR3 DNA: TGTGCCAGCAGCTTGGCGAGCTCTGGGGCCAACGTCCTGACTTTC
V gene: TRBV28; CDR3 length: 14; J gene: TRBJ2-7; clone size: NA; D gene: NA; CDR3 protein: CASRRGGSSYEQYF; CDR3 DNA: TGTGCCAGCAGGCGAGGAGGAAGCTCCTACGAGCAGTACTTC
V gene: TRBV2; CDR3 length: 15; J gene: TRBJ1-1; clone size: NA; D gene: NA; CDR3 protein: CASRRSGATGTEAFF; CDR3 DNA: TGTGCCAGCCGAAGAAGTGGGGCAACGGGCACTGAAGCTTTCTTT
V gene: TRBV25-1; CDR3 length: 15; J gene: TRBJ2-2; clone size: NA; D gene: TRBD1; CDR3 protein: CASSDQGARAGELFF; CDR3 DNA: TGTGCCAGCAGTGACCAGGGGGCGCGGGCCGGGGAGCTGTTTTTT
V gene: TRBV11-2; CDR3 length: 15; J gene: TRBJ1-1; clone size: NA; D gene: NA; CDR3 protein: CASSHSTAGNTEAFF; CDR3 DNA: TGTGCCAGCAGCCACAGTACGGCAGGGAACACTGAAGCTTTCTTT
V gene: TRBV11-2; CDR3 length: 14; J gene: TRBJ1-1; clone size: NA; D gene: TRBD1; CDR3 protein: CASRRTGQNTEAFF; CDR3 DNA: TGTGCCAGCAGAAGGACAGGTCAGAACACTGAAGCTTTCTTT
V gene: TRBV27; CDR3 length: 15; J gene: TRBJ2-3; clone size: NA; D gene: NA; CDR3 protein: CASTQWGGSTDTQYF; CDR3 DNA: TGTGCCAGCACCCAATGGGGGGGCAGCACAGATACGCAGTATTTT
V gene: TRBV11-2; CDR3 length: 14; J gene: TRBJ1-1; clone size: NA; D gene: NA; CDR3 protein: CASSLVAGNTEAFF; CDR3 DNA: TGTGCCAGCAGCTTAGTGGCAGGGAACACTGAAGCTTTCTTT
V gene: TRBV2; CDR3 length: 14; J gene: TRBJ2-2; clone size: NA; D gene: TRBD1; CDR3 protein: CASSSTGTTGELFF; CDR3 DNA: TGTGCCAGCAGTTCGACAGGGACCACCGGGGAGCTGTTTTTT
V gene: TRBV7-6; CDR3 length: 14; J gene: TRBJ1-1; clone size: once; D gene: TRBD1; CDR3 protein: CASSLEGARTEAFF; CDR3 DNA: TGTGCCAGCAGCTTAGAGGGGGCACGCACTGAAGCTTTCTTT
V gene: TRBV28; CDR3 length: 16; J gene: TRBJ2-3; clone size: NA; D gene: TRBD2; CDR3 protein: CASSSTSGFGTDTQYF; CDR3 DNA: TGTGCCAGCAGTTCCACTAGCGGGTTCGGCACAGATACGCAGTATTTT
V gene: TRBV2; CDR3 length: 14; J gene: TRBJ1-2; clone size: few; D gene: NA; CDR3 protein: CASSDGGIHYGYTF; CDR3 DNA: TGTGCCAGCAGTGACGGGGGTATACACTATGGCTACACCTTC
V gene: TRBV5-1; CDR3 length: 14; J gene: TRBJ1-2; clone size: NA; D gene: NA; CDR3 protein: CASSSDMLLYGYTF; CDR3 DNA: TGCGCCAGCAGCTCAGACATGTTGTTGTATGGCTACACCTTC
V gene: TRBV4-1; CDR3 length: 15; J gene: TRBJ2-5; clone size: NA; D gene: TRBD2; CDR3 protein: CASSGGSGSKETQYF; CDR3 DNA: TGCGCCAGCAGCGGTGGCAGCGGGAGTAAAGAGACCCAGTACTTC